The 8 T cell receptor beta chains below were found in one sample sequenced in a study of cytomegalovirus exposure and HLA in healthy donors. PCR was performed using 60 Vbeta and 13 Jbeta primers. Some clones are missing from TCRdb's copy, which holds only in-frame ones; the method was immunoSEQ multiplex PCR. The sample lists roughly 82,000 clones, around 70% occurring once. The sample comprised PBMCs. Receptors originate from a woman aged 40 to 50 in good health and CMV-seropositive.

CDR3 loop: CASGLSRNQPQHF. CDR3 coding DNA: TGTGCCAGCGGTCTGAGTCGCAATCAGCCCCAGCATTTT. The rearrangement links TRBV6-5 to TRBJ1-5; D is undetermined. Per germline, CDR1 MNHEY and CDR2 SVGAGI. V lost 8 bases, J lost 2 bases, and 10 bases lay in between. CDR3 length: 13 residues.

This clone has a handful of counts. The chain recombines TRBV6-5 with TRBJ2-4; D is unclear. Per germline, CDR1 MNHEY and CDR2 SVGAGI. The CDR3 has 15 amino acids. V gave up 0 bases and J gave up 0 bases, with 6 bases separating them. The CDR3 sequence: CASSYSGVAKNIQYF. As DNA, the CDR3 is TGTGCCAGCAGTTACTCGGGCGTAGCCAAAAACATTCAGTACTTC.

J is TRBJ2-2 and V is TRBV9; D is undetermined. The CDR3 is 13 amino acids. Trimming cost V 4 bases and J 7 bases, with 11 bases left between them. CDR1 is SGDLS, CDR2 YYNGEE, per germline. The DNA for the CDR3 is TGTGCCAGCAGCATCGGTGGAGTCGGGGAGCTGTTTTTT. Translation gives CASSIGGVGELFF.

On this clone: This specimen includes other DNA sequences encoding the same CDR3. CDR3 sequence (DNA): TGCGCCAGCAGCCCAGGGTTGGGGACAGATACGCAGTATTTT. It encodes CASSPGLGTDTQYF. J is TRBJ2-3 and V is TRBV5-1; perhaps TRBD1 as D (5 bases). The length of the CDR3 is 14 residues. V was clipped by 4 bases and J by 3 bases, with 12 bases between them. Germline-derived CDR1 and CDR2 are SGHRS and YFSETQ.

Of note for this clone: The same CDR3 also results from other DNA sequences found in this sample. The chain has TRBV30 and TRBJ1-2; 7 bases align to TRBD1. There are 13 residues in the CDR3. Germline values: CDR1 GTSNPN, CDR2 SVGIG (reference sequence). The ends lost 2 bases at V and 5 bases at J; junction bases unmatched: 5. The CDR3 DNA sequence: TGTGCCTGGAGTCCTACAGGGGATTATGGCTACACCTTC. It encodes CAWSPTGDYGYTF.

This clone was seen only a few times. This rearrangement joins TRBV28 to TRBJ1-2; 12 nucleotides line up with TRBD1. The CDR3 is made up of 17 amino acids. V lost 7 bases, J lost 7 bases, and 16 bases stayed unmatched. Germline V CDR1 and CDR2: MDHEN, SYDVKM. The chain's CDR3 is CASIIPGTGGVWGGYTF. CDR3 nucleotides: TGTGCCAGCATAATTCCCGGGACAGGGGGCGTGTGGGGTGGCTACACCTTC.

The rearrangement links TRBV7-2 to TRBJ2-3; unclear D gene. The CDR3 loop spans 12 amino acids. Germline lookup yields CDR1 SGHTA and CDR2 FQGNSA. Between the trimmed V and J ends, which lost 4 bases and 0 bases, there was a span of 2 bases. CDR3 bases: TGTGCCAGCAGCTCTAGCACAGATACGCAGTATTTT. It is translated as CASSSSTDTQYF. Variable domain in full (rest from reference TRBV7-2 and TRBJ2-3): GAGVSQSPSNKVTEKGKDVELRCDPISGHTALYWYRQSLGQGLEFLIYFQGNSAPDKSGLPSDRFSAERTGGSVSTLTIQRTQQEDSAVYLCASSSSTDTQYFGPGTRLTVL.

The V call is TRBV7-9, the J call TRBJ1-5, with 7 nucleotides matching TRBD1. Germline V gene sequence: CDR1 SEHNR, CDR2 FQNEAQ (reference sequence). The length of the CDR3 is 15 residues. The V segment lost 1 base and the J segment 6 bases; nucleotides outside the gene matches: 6. This CDR3 is CASSLDGPGGQPQHF. CDR3 coding DNA: TGTGCCAGCAGCTTAGATGGTCCAGGGGGTCAGCCCCAGCATTTT.